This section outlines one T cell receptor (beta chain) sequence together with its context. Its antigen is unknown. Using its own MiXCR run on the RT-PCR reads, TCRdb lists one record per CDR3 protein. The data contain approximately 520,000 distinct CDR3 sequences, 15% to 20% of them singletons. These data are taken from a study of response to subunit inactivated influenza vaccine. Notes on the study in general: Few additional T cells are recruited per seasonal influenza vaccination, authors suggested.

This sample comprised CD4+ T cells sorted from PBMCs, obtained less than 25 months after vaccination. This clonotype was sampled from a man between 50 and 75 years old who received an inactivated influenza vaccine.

The CDR3 DNA is TGTGCCAGTAGTGCAGCGAGAACGAGGGGATACGAGCAGTACTTC. It codes for CASSAARTRGYEQYF. V is TRBV19 and J is TRBJ2-7; tentatively, D is TRBD1 or TRBD2 (5 bases each). V lost 5 bases and J lost 4, with 18 bases in between. Germline V gives CDR1 LNHDA, CDR2 SQIVND (reference sequence). This CDR3 is built from 15 residues.